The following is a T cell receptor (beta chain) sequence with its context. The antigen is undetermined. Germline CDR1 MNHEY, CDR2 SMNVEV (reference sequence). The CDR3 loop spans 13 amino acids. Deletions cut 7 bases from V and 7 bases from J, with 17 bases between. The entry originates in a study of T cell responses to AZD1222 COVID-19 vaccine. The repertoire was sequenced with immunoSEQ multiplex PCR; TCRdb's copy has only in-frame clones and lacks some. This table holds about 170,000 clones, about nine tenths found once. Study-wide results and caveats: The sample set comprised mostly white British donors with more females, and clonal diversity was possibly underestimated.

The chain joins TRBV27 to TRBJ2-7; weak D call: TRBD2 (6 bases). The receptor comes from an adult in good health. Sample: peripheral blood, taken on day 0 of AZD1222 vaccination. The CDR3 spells CASTQAGSGEQYF. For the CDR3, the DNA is TGTGCCAGCACCCAAGCGGGTTCTGGAGAGCAGTACTTC.